The next 14 T cell receptor beta chains were all read from a single sample in a study of blood T cell repertoires in COVID-19. Profiling relied on immunoSEQ multiplex PCR, and the TCRdb table lists in-frame clones only, not all of them. The sample consists of approximately 130,000 clones, approximately 82% of them appearing once. Sequencing input: peripheral blood. Source of these receptors: a man older than 75 with active or convalescent COVID-19.

This clone was counted a single time. The rearrangement links TRBV5-6 to TRBJ2-3, with 12 bases identical to TRBD2. The CDR3 spans 15 residues. Per germline, CDR1 SGHDT and CDR2 YYEEEE. After removal of 3 bases from V and 3 bases from J, the junction contained 2 bases not matched to a gene. CDR3 in amino acids: CASSSGLAGTDTQYF. In nucleotides, the CDR3 is TGTGCCAGCAGCTCGGGACTAGCGGGTACAGATACGCAGTATTTT. Full variable domain (outside the CDR3, taken from reference TRBV5-6 and TRBJ2-3): DAGVTQSPTHLIKTRGQQVTLRCSPKSGHDTVSWYQQALGQGPQFIFQYYEEEERQRGNFPDRFSGHQFPNYSSELNVNALLLGDSALYLCASSSGLAGTDTQYFGPGTRLTVL.

This chain joins TRBV30 and TRBJ1-4; 12 bases agree with TRBD1. V lost 5 bases to trimming and J lost 8 bases; unmatched junction nucleotides: 12. Germline loops: CDR1 GTSNPN, CDR2 SVGIG (reference sequence). The CDR3 has 16 amino acids. CDR3 coding DNA: TGTGCCTGGGTGCCCGGGACAGGGGGCGTTGGAGAAAAACTGTTTTTT. This encodes CAWVPGTGGVGEKLFF. Complete variable domain (other parts from reference TRBV30 and TRBJ1-4): SQTIHQWPATLVQPVGSPLSLECTVEGTSNPNLYWYRQAAGRGLQLLFYSVGIGQISSEVPQNLSASRPQDRQFILSSKKLLLSDSGFYLCAWVPGTGGVGEKLFFGSGTQLSVL.

The chain is built from TRBV21-1 and TRBJ2-3; no DNA check was done on the table's D call, TRBD1. TRBV21-1 corresponds to a pseudogene. The CDR3 covers 13 residues. CDR3 in amino acids: CASSSQGADTQYF. The CDR3 bases are TGTGCCAGCAGCAGTCAGGGTGCAGATACGCAGTATTTT.

The J gene is TRBJ1-2, the V gene TRBV10-3; 9 bases line up with TRBD1. V shed 6 bases and J 8 bases; nucleotides not matched to a gene: 10. The V gene's germline CDR1 is ENHRY and CDR2 SYGVKD. The length of the CDR3 is 14 residues. CDR3 loop: CAISPTGGMGGYTF. The CDR3 DNA reads as TGTGCCATCAGCCCCACAGGGGGCATGGGAGGCTACACCTTC.

This clone was found a few times. This chain links TRBV18 with TRBJ1-4; the D is unclear. CDR3 size: 18 residues. Germline V gene sequence: CDR1 KGHSH, CDR2 LQKENI. Trimming took off 2 bases at V and 0 bases at J, with 16 bases between the two ends. CDR3: CASSPFGLLATTNEKLFF. CDR3 nucleotide sequence: TGTGCCAGCTCACCATTTGGCCTCCTAGCCACAACTAATGAAAAACTGTTTTTT.

The rearrangement joins TRBV6-5 to TRBJ2-1; no clear D. Trimming cost V 4 bases and J 10 bases, with 8 bases left between them. Germline lookup yields CDR1 MNHEY and CDR2 SVGAGI. The CDR3 is 11 amino acids. CDR3 sequence (DNA): TGTGCCAGCAGTTCCCGGGTAGAGCAGTTCTTC. Translating gives CASSSRVEQFF.

V usage is TRBV12-3 or TRBV12-4 and J usage is TRBJ1-5, with 7 bases lining up with TRBD1. V dropped 6 bases and J dropped 6; count of bases not matched to a gene: 2. The CDR3 spans 12 residues. The CDR3 loop is CASSTGVQPQHF. CDR3 coding DNA: TGTGCCAGCAGCACAGGGGTTCAGCCCCAGCATTTT.

This chain connects TRBV4-1 to TRBJ1-2, with 12 bases that match TRBD1. This CDR3 has 16 amino acids. V lost 5 bases to trimming and J lost 8 bases; unmatched junction nucleotides: 12. Germline CDR1 reads MGHRA; CDR2 reads YSYEKL. The CDR3 sequence: CASSTPGTGGAKGYTF. CDR3 DNA: TGCGCCAGCAGCACTCCCGGGACAGGGGGCGCAAAGGGCTACACCTTC.

This clone was picked up one time. V usage is TRBV24-1 and J usage is TRBJ2-2; maybe TRBD1 (6 bases). Looked up from germline, CDR1 is KGHDR and CDR2 is SFDVKD. V was trimmed by 5 bases and J by 2 bases, leaving 14 bases between them. This CDR3 region has 16 residues. CDR3 bases: TGTGCCACCAGTGCATGGACAGCCCCTAACACCGGGGAGCTGTTTTTT. Translated, it gives CATSAWTAPNTGELFF.

The CDR3: CASSQDRGNYGYTF. CDR3 coding DNA: TGTGCCAGCTCACAGGACAGGGGTAACTATGGCTACACCTTC. This sequence joins TRBV18 and TRBJ1-2; TRBD1 matches at 9 bases. This CDR3 comprises 14 residues. With V trimmed by 4 bases and J by 1 base, 1 base remained unmatched. Germline V gene lookup returns CDR1 KGHSH and CDR2 LQKENI.

V gene TRBV7-2 combines with J gene TRBJ2-7, with TRBD2 matching over 8 bases. There are 16 residues in the CDR3. After removal of 5 bases from V and 2 bases from J, the junction contained 11 bases not matched to a gene. Per germline, CDR1 SGHTA and CDR2 FQGNSA. This chain's CDR3 is CASSEGGRGVTYEQYF. The CDR3 nucleotides are TGTGCCAGCAGCGAGGGAGGGCGGGGGGTAACCTACGAGCAGTACTTC.

The chain links TRBV6-2 or TRBV6-3 to TRBJ1-2; D might be TRBD1 (6 bases). The V and J ends lost 0 bases and 8 bases respectively, with 16 bases between them. This CDR3 has 15 amino acids. The germline V gene has CDR1 MNHEY and CDR2 SVGEGT. The CDR3 DNA reads as TGTGCCAGCAGTTACTCAGGGACATGGCGGTCCGGCTACACCTTC. Amino acid sequence: CASSYSGTWRSGYTF.

The chain joins TRBV2 to TRBJ2-7; 8 bases match TRBD2. The germline CDR1 and CDR2 sequences are SNHLY and FYNNEI. The J segment lost 5 bases and the V segment lost 6 bases, leaving 12 bases of the junction unmatched. The CDR3 runs to 15 residues. The CDR3 loop is CASSFAGTRMNEQYF. The DNA for the CDR3 is TGTGCCAGCAGCTTCGCCGGGACTAGGATGAACGAGCAGTACTTC.

This chain uses TRBV6-5 with TRBJ1-5; 9 bases are shared with TRBD1. The length of the CDR3 is 15 residues. Trimming at V came to 6 bases and at J to 7 bases, leaving 10 bases not matched to a gene. The germline V gene has CDR1 MNHEY and CDR2 SVGAGI. The DNA of the CDR3 is TGTGCCAGCAGCCGCACACAGGGGGCCGGACAGCCCCAGCATTTT. Protein product: CASSRTQGAGQPQHF.